This T cell receptor (beta chain) was captured by sequencing in a study of response to subunit inactivated influenza vaccine. Findings and limits, study-wide: Each seasonal influenza vaccination, the authors suggested, recruits few new T cells.

On this clonotype itself: Its antigen remains unknown.

TCRdb redid the calling of the RT-PCR reads with MiXCR, one entry per CDR3 protein. The sample shows a few hundred thousand distinct CDR3 sequences, 9% to 15% of them seen only once. The material was non-naive T cells sorted from PBMCs, obtained less than 15 days before vaccination. The TCR originated in a man aged 50-60 years who received an inactivated influenza vaccine.

The CDR3 bases are TGTGCCAGCAGTAGTCTAGCGGGGGGCCTTGAGGAGACCCAGTACTTC. Translating it yields CASSSLAGGLEETQYF. V is TRBV6-2 or TRBV6-3 and J is TRBJ2-5; the match to TRBD2 covers 11 bases. Germline V gene data show CDR1 as MNHEY and CDR2 as SVGEGT. The CDR3 contains 16 residues. V dropped 5 bases and J dropped 5; count of bases not matched to a gene: 10.